The T cell receptor (beta chain) described here comes from a study of shared clonotypes between healthy human individuals. The test was conducted at deep level. Sequencing used immunoSEQ multiplex PCR; TCRdb keeps in-frame clones, though not all of them. The sample includes 1.4 million to 1.5 million clones, more than 95% of them seen just once. In germline, CDR1 is SGHNT, CDR2 YYREEE (reference sequence). V was trimmed by 5 bases and J by 3 bases, leaving 11 bases between them. The CDR3 runs to 13 residues. The gene calls are TRBV5-4 and TRBJ2-5; weak D call: TRBD2 (5 bases). Sequenced: naive CD4+ T cells sorted from blood. The subset here: CD45RA+ positively selected. The TCR was taken from a young man in good health. CDR3 nucleotide sequence: TGTGCCAGCAGGGTCTGGGGAGAAGAGACCCAGTACTTC. Its protein is CASRVWGEETQYF.